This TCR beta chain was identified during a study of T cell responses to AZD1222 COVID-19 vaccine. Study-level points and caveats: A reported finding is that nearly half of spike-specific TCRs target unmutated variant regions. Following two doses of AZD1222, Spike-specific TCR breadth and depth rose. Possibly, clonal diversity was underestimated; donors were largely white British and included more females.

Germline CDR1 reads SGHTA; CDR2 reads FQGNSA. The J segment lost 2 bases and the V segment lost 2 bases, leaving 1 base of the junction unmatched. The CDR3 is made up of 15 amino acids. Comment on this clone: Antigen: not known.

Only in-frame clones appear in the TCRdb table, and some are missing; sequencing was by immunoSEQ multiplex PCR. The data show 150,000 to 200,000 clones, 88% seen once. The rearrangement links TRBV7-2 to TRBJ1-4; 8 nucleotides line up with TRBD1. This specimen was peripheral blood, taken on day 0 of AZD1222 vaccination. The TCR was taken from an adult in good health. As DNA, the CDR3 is TGTGCCAGCAGCTTAAGGACAGGGACTAATGAAAAACTGTTTTTT. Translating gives CASSLRTGTNEKLFF.